This entry lists 29 T cell receptor beta chains sequenced from one sample in a study of PD-1 blockade in classical Hodgkin lymphoma. The time point denotes: newly diagnosed, previously untreated cHL patient sample. The CD4+ T cells used were purified from thawed PBMCs through magnetic negative selection. Sequencing was performed with immunoSEQ multiplex PCR; in TCRdb, only in-frame clones are kept and a portion is missing. The sample records around 30,000 clones, roughly nine tenths being singletons. Sequencing was done on a sample of CD4+ T cells from blood. Receptor source: a human donor with classical Hodgkin lymphoma.

This clone came up a few times. The chain links TRBV6-5 to TRBJ1-2, with D uncertain. V lost 4 bases and J 4 bases, leaving 7 bases between the germline ends. The CDR3 is 12 amino acids. Germline V lookup: CDR1 MNHEY, CDR2 SVGAGI. The chain's CDR3 is CASSSDFYGYTF. The CDR3 nucleotides read TGTGCCAGCAGTTCGGACTTCTATGGCTACACCTTC.

The V gene is TRBV5-4, the J gene TRBJ2-5; no firm D call. The CDR3 spans 11 residues. Per the germline V gene, CDR1 is SGHNT and CDR2 is YYREEE (reference sequence). V dropped 3 bases and J dropped 4 bases, with 4 bases sitting between them. DNA of the CDR3: TGTGCCAGCAGCTCCCGAGAGACCCAGTACTTC. The encoded protein is CASSSRETQYF. Supplemented by reference TRBV5-4 and TRBJ2-5, the full variable domain reads ETGVTQSPTHLIKTRGQQVTLRCSSQSGHNTVSWYQQALGQGPQFIFQYYREEENGRGNFPPRFSGLQFPNYSSELNVNALELDDSALYLCASSSRETQYFGPGTRLLVL.

V gene TRBV19 combines with J gene TRBJ2-1, with D tentatively TRBD2 (6 bases). CDR3 length: 13 amino acids. Per germline, CDR1 LNHDA and CDR2 SQIVND (reference sequence). V shed 10 bases and J shed 5 bases, with 15 bases lying between them. The CDR3 sequence: CATGTEPNNEQFF. The CDR3 DNA reads TGTGCCACCGGGACTGAGCCAAACAATGAGCAGTTCTTC.

CDR3 residues: CASSPSLENTEAFF. The CDR3 bases are TGTGCCAGCTCACCGAGCTTGGAGAACACTGAAGCTTTCTTT. The rearrangement joins TRBV18 to TRBJ1-1; D not resolved. The ends were cut back, 3 bases at V and 1 base at J, with 9 bases in the middle. This CDR3 is built from 14 residues. Germline V gene data show CDR1 as KGHSH and CDR2 as LQKENI.

The J gene is TRBJ1-2, the V gene TRBV30; the match to TRBD1 covers 9 bases. This CDR3 has 14 amino acids. Germline CDR1 reads GTSNPN; CDR2 reads SVGIG (reference sequence). The ends lost 2 bases at V and 4 bases at J; junction bases unmatched: 5. CDR3 protein: CAWSPDRGVYGYTF. Written as DNA, the CDR3 is TGTGCCTGGAGTCCGGACAGGGGTGTCTATGGCTACACCTTC. Supplemented by reference TRBV30 and TRBJ1-2, the full variable domain reads SQTIHQWPATLVQPVGSPLSLECTVEGTSNPNLYWYRQAAGRGLQLLFYSVGIGQISSEVPQNLSASRPQDRQFILSSKKLLLSDSGFYLCAWSPDRGVYGYTFGSGTRLTVV.

CDR3 residues: CASREELAGVNEQYF. As DNA, the CDR3 is TGTGCCAGCAGAGAGGAGCTAGCGGGAGTCAACGAGCAGTACTTC. This chain joins TRBV27 and TRBJ2-7; 10 bases line up with TRBD2. With V trimmed by 6 bases and J by 5 bases, 10 bases remained unmatched. The CDR3 is 15 amino acids. CDR1 MNHEY and CDR2 SMNVEV come from the germline V gene (reference sequence).

The chain employs TRBV30 and TRBJ2-1, with TRBD2 matching 12 bases. V lost 3 bases, J lost 10 bases, and 10 bases stayed unmatched. The CDR3 consists of 15 residues. Germline V gene lookup returns CDR1 GTSNPN and CDR2 SVGIG (reference sequence). The CDR3 here is CAWRRTSGKPREQFF. CDR3 DNA sequence: TGTGCCTGGAGGAGGACTAGCGGGAAACCCCGGGAGCAGTTCTTC.

This clone has only a few counts. The gene calls are TRBV28 and TRBJ2-7, with TRBD2 identical over 14 bases. Germline values: CDR1 MDHEN, CDR2 SYDVKM. With V trimmed by 6 bases and J by 4 bases, 5 bases remained unmatched. The CDR3 length is 15 residues. The CDR3 sequence is CASRPGTSGSYEQYF. CDR3 nucleotide sequence: TGTGCCAGCAGACCTGGGACTAGCGGGAGTTACGAGCAGTACTTC.

CDR3 residues: CASSLGGLAGQETQYF. The CDR3 coding sequence is TGCGCCAGCAGCTTGGGCGGACTAGCGGGTCAAGAGACCCAGTACTTC. The rearrangement joins TRBV5-1 to TRBJ2-5, with TRBD2 matching over 11 bases. This CDR3 is 16 amino acids long. The V segment lost 0 bases and the J segment 2 bases; nucleotides outside the gene matches: 3. Germline V gene lookup returns CDR1 SGHRS and CDR2 YFSETQ.

J is TRBJ2-1 and V is TRBV4-2, with a tentative D call TRBD2 (5 bases). CDR3 length equals 13 residues. The V end lost 4 bases, the J end lost 8 bases, and 12 bases lay between the germline ends. The germline CDR1 and CDR2 sequences are LGHNA and YNFKEQ. The CDR3 nucleotides are TGTGCCAGCAGCCCCTCTGGACTCGATGAGCAGTTCTTC. Translation gives CASSPSGLDEQFF.

This chain links TRBV5-4 with TRBJ2-7; the D is unclear. V gave up 5 bases and J gave up 2 bases, with 14 bases separating them. This CDR3 is 14 amino acids long. The germline CDR1 and CDR2 sequences are SGHNT and YYREEE (reference sequence). The CDR3 region has the DNA TGTGCCAGCAGTTCCCAAGGAAATCCCTACGAGCAGTACTTC. Amino acids: CASSSQGNPYEQYF.

The chain employs TRBV25-1 and TRBJ2-7, with D hard to call. Germline CDR1 and CDR2: MGHDK and SYGVNS. V was pared by 0 bases and J by 7 bases, with 13 bases between. This CDR3 spans 14 amino acids. CDR3 nucleotide sequence: TGTGCCAGCAGTGAATACCCCAACCGGCGGGAGCAGTACTTC. Its translation is CASSEYPNRREQYF.

V is TRBV18 and J is TRBJ2-4, with D perhaps TRBD1 (6 bases). CDR3 length: 16 amino acids. CDR1 is KGHSH, CDR2 LQKENI, per germline. Deletions cut 1 base from V and 0 bases from J, with 10 bases between. CDR3 protein: CASSPRGQPAKNIQYF. CDR3 DNA: TGTGCCAGCTCACCACGCGGACAGCCAGCCAAAAACATTCAGTACTTC.

The chain combines TRBV7-8 with TRBJ2-7; a possible D gene is TRBD1 (6 bases). CDR3 length: 15 amino acids. Trimming cost V 5 bases and J 5 bases, with 19 bases left between them. Germline V gene data show CDR1 as SGHVS and CDR2 as FQNEAQ. For the CDR3, the DNA is TGTGCCAGCAGCCTATTGGGGGCAGCAATCGACGAGCAGTACTTC. Translated: CASSLLGAAIDEQYF.

CDR3 region: CATDTGNSPLHF. CDR3 in DNA: TGTGCCACTGACACTGGTAATTCACCCCTCCACTTT. J is TRBJ1-6 and V is TRBV6-6; D ambiguous. Trimming removed 10 bases at V and 6 bases at J, with 10 bases between. The CDR3 has 12 amino acids. Germline V CDR1 and CDR2: MNHNY, SVGAGI (reference sequence).

In the case of this clone: Sequence at one end of the junction differs from germline and may be a read error. The chain has TRBV27 and TRBJ2-3; D possibly matches TRBD1 or TRBD2 (6 bases each). This CDR3 contains 15 residues. Germline V lookup: CDR1 MNHEY, CDR2 SMNVEV (reference sequence). This CDR3 is CARRAGGGSTDTQYF. The CDR3 coding sequence is TGTGCCCGCAGGGCCGGGGGCGGGAGCACAGATACGCAGTATTTT.

This rearrangement joins TRBV5-8 to TRBJ2-1; 9 bases map to TRBD2. This CDR3 is built from 16 residues. Losses at the gene ends were 0 bases for V and 2 bases for J; bases not matched to a gene: 3. Per germline, CDR1 SGHTS and CDR2 YDEGEE. The CDR3 region is CASSLGLAGTYNEQFF. The CDR3, as DNA: TGTGCCAGCAGCTTGGGTCTAGCGGGGACCTACAATGAGCAGTTCTTC. Supplemented by reference TRBV5-8 and TRBJ2-1, the full variable domain reads EAGVTQSPTHLIKTRGQQATLRCSPISGHTSVYWYQQALGLGLQFLLWYDEGEERNRGNFPPRFSGRQFPNYSSELNVNALELEDSALYLCASSLGLAGTYNEQFFGPGTRLTVL.

V and J are TRBV27 and TRBJ1-1; perhaps TRBD1 as D (6 bases). V lost 2 bases and J lost 9, with 10 bases in between. Germline loops: CDR1 MNHEY, CDR2 SMNVEV (reference sequence). This CDR3 contains 12 residues. CDR3 DNA: TGTGCCAGCAGTTTAAACGGACAGCAAGCTTTCTTT. This translates into CASSLNGQQAFF.

The rearrangement uses TRBV4-3 and TRBJ1-4, with D maybe TRBD1 (6 bases). In germline, CDR1 is LGHNA, CDR2 YSLEER. This CDR3 spans 17 amino acids. Trimming removed 0 bases from V and 3 bases from J, with 14 bases in between. DNA for the CDR3: TGCGCCAGCAGCCAAGATGGGGGGGGGCGGGCTAATGAAAAACTGTTTTTT. This encodes CASSQDGGGRANEKLFF.

This clone came up a few times. This chain joins TRBV11-3 and TRBJ2-3; tentatively, D is TRBD1 (5 bases). The CDR3 totals 13 residues. Germline V gene data show CDR1 as SGHNT and CDR2 as YENEEA. The germline V and J ends were trimmed by 5 bases and 9 bases, with 15 bases remaining between them. The CDR3 coding sequence is TGTGCCAGCAGCCCAACCTATACAGGAACGCAGTATTTT. Protein product: CASSPTYTGTQYF.

This chain connects TRBV7-2 to TRBJ2-7, with D possibly matching TRBD2 (5 bases). Germline assignment: CDR1 SGHTA and CDR2 FQGNSA. The length of the CDR3 is 15 residues. Trimming removed 5 bases at V and 6 bases at J, with 20 bases between. The CDR3 region is CASSPPRLPGVEQYF. In DNA form, the CDR3 reads TGTGCCAGCAGCCCCCCCAGGCTACCCGGGGTCGAGCAGTACTTC.

This rearrangement joins TRBV9 to TRBJ2-7; 12 bases map to TRBD2. This CDR3 is 15 amino acids long. V shed 2 bases and J 7 bases; nucleotides not matched to a gene: 7. CDR1 and CDR2 (germline): SGDLS, YYNGEE. Here the CDR3 DNA reads TGTGCCAGCAGCGTCGGGACTAGCGGGCTAGGAGAGCAGTACTTC. This translates into CASSVGTSGLGEQYF.

The sample holds a few counts of this clone. CDR3 in amino acids: CASLSSYGYTF. In DNA, the CDR3 is TGTGCCAGCCTTAGCTCCTATGGCTACACCTTC. The J gene is TRBJ1-2, the V gene TRBV28; D remains unclear. V was clipped by 8 bases and J by 4 bases, with 8 bases between them. The length of the CDR3 is 11 residues. Looked up from germline, CDR1 is MDHEN and CDR2 is SYDVKM.

V is TRBV5-1 and J is TRBJ2-1; TRBD2 is a possible D gene (6 bases). V lost 0 bases and J lost 13, with 14 bases in between. This CDR3 has 13 residues. The germline V gene encodes CDR1 SGHRS and CDR2 YFSETQ. CDR3 region: CASSLASETNQFF. In nucleotides, the CDR3 is TGCGCCAGCAGCTTGGCTAGCGAAACGAATCAGTTCTTC.

The chain is built from TRBV27 and TRBJ1-4, with D unclear. Germline CDR1 MNHEY, CDR2 SMNVEV (reference sequence). This CDR3 comprises 14 residues. Trimming took 6 bases from V and 0 from J, leaving 8 bases between them. This chain's CDR3 is CASSDLATNEKLFF. CDR3 in DNA: TGTGCCAGCAGCGACCTCGCAACTAATGAAAAACTGTTTTTT.

This sequence joins TRBV7-8 and TRBJ1-2; no reliable D call. V lost 1 base to trimming and J lost 2 bases, with 2 bases between them. The germline V gene encodes CDR1 SGHVS and CDR2 FQNEAQ. CDR3 size: 12 residues. The CDR3 is CASSLENYGYTF. The DNA for the CDR3 is TGTGCCAGCAGCTTAGAAAACTATGGCTACACCTTC.

The chain recombines TRBV5-1 with TRBJ1-2; no firm D call. This CDR3 is built from 12 residues. Trimming pared 0 bases from V and 5 bases from J, leaving 5 bases between. Germline assignment: CDR1 SGHRS and CDR2 YFSETQ. CDR3 sequence (DNA): TGCGCCAGCAGCTTGGACGGGTATGGCTACACCTTC. As protein: CASSLDGYGYTF.

This chain connects TRBV6-5 to TRBJ2-7; 7 bases match TRBD2. This CDR3 is 15 amino acids long. Trimming removed 7 bases from V and 7 bases from J; junction bases left unmatched: 16. CDR1 is MNHEY and CDR2 is SVGAGI in the germline V gene. In DNA, the CDR3 is TGTGCCAGCACCCCGCTCAAGGCGGGAGCTCGTGAGCAGTACTTC. It translates to CASTPLKAGAREQYF.

This chain joins TRBV4-3 and TRBJ2-1; TRBD2 matches at 8 bases. The CDR3 contains 14 residues. The trim removed 4 bases at V and 9 bases at J, leaving 8 bases unmatched. CDR1 and CDR2 (germline): LGHNA, YSLEER. The CDR3 region has the DNA TGCGCCAGCAGCCGCACTAGCGGTAGCGGTGAGCAGTTCTTC. Its protein is CASSRTSGSGEQFF.